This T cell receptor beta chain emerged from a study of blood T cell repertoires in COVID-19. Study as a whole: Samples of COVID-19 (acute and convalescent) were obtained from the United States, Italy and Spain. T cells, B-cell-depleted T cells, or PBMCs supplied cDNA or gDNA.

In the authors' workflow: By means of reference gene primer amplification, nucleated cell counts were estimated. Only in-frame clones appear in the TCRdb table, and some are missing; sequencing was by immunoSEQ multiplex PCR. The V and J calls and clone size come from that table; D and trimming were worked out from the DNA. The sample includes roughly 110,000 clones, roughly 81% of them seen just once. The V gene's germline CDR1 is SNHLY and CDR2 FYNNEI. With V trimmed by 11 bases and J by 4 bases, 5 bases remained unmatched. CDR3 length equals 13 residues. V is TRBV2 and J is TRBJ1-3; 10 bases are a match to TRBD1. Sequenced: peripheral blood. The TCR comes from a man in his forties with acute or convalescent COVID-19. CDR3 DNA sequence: TGTGCCGGTCGACAGGGGGCAGGAAACACCATATATTTT. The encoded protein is CAGRQGAGNTIYF. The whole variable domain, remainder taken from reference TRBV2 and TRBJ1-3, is EPEVTQTPSHQVTQMGQEVILRCVPISNHLYFYWYRQILGQKVEFLVSFYNNEISEKSEIFDDQFSVERPDGSNFTLKIRSTKLEDSAMYFCAGRQGAGNTIYFGEGSWLTVV.